This T cell receptor (beta chain) came from a study of blood T cell repertoires in COVID-19. Looking at the study overall: Acute-phase and convalescent COVID-19 samples originated in the United States, Italy and Spain. PBMCs, B-cell-depleted T cells, or T cells were the source of the cDNA or gDNA that made up the material.

The CDR3 is 14 residues long. Germline CDR1 reads SGHRS; CDR2 reads YFSETQ. Trimming removed 7 bases from V and 2 bases from J, with 13 bases in between. A single count supports this clone. Original methodology: It was from reference gene primer amplification that nucleated cell counts were estimated. The assay was immunoSEQ multiplex PCR, and TCRdb's table has in-frame clones only and misses some. That table furnishes V, J and clone size, whereas the DNA furnished D and trimming. Counted here are a few hundred thousand clones, roughly 86% occurring once; the ten biggest clones make up around 3%. This chain uses TRBV5-1 with TRBJ2-1, with D possibly TRBD1 on 6 matching bases. What was sequenced was peripheral blood. The TCR originated in a man in his sixties with acute or convalescent COVID-19. CDR3 sequence (DNA): TGCGCCAGCTACTCGGACAGCACCTACAATGAGCAGTTCTTC. It codes for CASYSDSTYNEQFF.